What follows describes a single T cell receptor beta chain. The data derive from a study of blood T cell repertoires in COVID-19. Study details: From the United States, Italy and Spain came samples of acute and convalescent COVID-19.

V shed 3 bases and J 1 base; nucleotides not matched to a gene: 4. The CDR3 length is 15 residues. Germline V CDR1 and CDR2: SGHRS, YFSETQ. Measured with immunoSEQ multiplex PCR; TCRdb has only the in-frame clones, and not every one. The sample comprises more than 95,000 clones, roughly 88% of which are singletons, and about 1.2% rests with the top ten. The chain joins TRBV5-1 to TRBJ1-3; 7 bases map to TRBD1. The sample comprised peripheral blood. The TCR comes from a woman aged 80 or over with acute or convalescent COVID-19. CDR3 region: CASSWGDSSGNTIYF. DNA of the CDR3: TGCGCCAGCAGCTGGGGGGACAGTTCTGGAAACACCATATATTTT.